This TCR beta chain was identified in a study of vaccination and CD4 T cells after COVID-19. Study in general: The post-COVID sampling time was a median about 13 weeks after diagnosis, ranging from 35 to 161.

Concerning this clonotype: Its antigen is unidentified.

With the Oncomine TCR Beta short-read assay, DNA from cultured CD4+ T cells was sequenced. From the PCR reads, TCRdb called clonotypes with MiXCR, one entry per CDR3 protein. Seen here are 2,500 to 3,500 distinct CDR3 sequences, 65% to 85% observed once, and the top ten hold roughly two fifths. Indicated treatment: roughly 10-day PBMC culture with coronavirus spike peptide pools or control peptides (ViraFEST assay). The sample comprised CD4+ T cells from blood, cultured in vitro. The sequence came from a human donor who had recovered from COVID-19.

The CDR3 nucleotides are TGTGCCAGCAGTACAACTGGACAGGGACATGGCTACACCTTC. Translation: CASSTTGQGHGYTF. This sequence joins TRBV6-1 and TRBJ1-2, with 8 bases fitting TRBD1. The CDR3 contains 14 residues. The ends lost 5 bases at V and 6 bases at J; junction bases unmatched: 8. Looked up from germline, CDR1 is MNHNS and CDR2 is SASEGT.